This record concerns one T cell receptor (beta chain) sequence. Its specificity is not known. This entry is derived from a study of T cell responses to AZD1222 COVID-19 vaccine. Study-level results: Just a handful of AZD1222 recipients were seropositive at baseline.

Assay: immunoSEQ multiplex PCR; the TCRdb copy retains only in-frame clones and omits some. The repertoire holds about 120,000 clones, with more than 80% as singletons. Germline CDR1 and CDR2: SGHVS and FQNEAQ. The germline V and J ends were trimmed by 4 bases and 2 bases, with 11 bases remaining between them. The CDR3 has 14 amino acids. This chain links TRBV7-8 with TRBJ1-1, with unresolved D. This sequence was found in an adult who received the MenACWY meningococcal vaccine as a control. The starting material was peripheral blood, obtained 28 days after the second dose of the MenACWY control vaccine. The chain's CDR3 is CASSSRTENTEAFF. The DNA of the CDR3 is TGTGCCAGCAGCTCAAGGACGGAAAACACTGAAGCTTTCTTT.